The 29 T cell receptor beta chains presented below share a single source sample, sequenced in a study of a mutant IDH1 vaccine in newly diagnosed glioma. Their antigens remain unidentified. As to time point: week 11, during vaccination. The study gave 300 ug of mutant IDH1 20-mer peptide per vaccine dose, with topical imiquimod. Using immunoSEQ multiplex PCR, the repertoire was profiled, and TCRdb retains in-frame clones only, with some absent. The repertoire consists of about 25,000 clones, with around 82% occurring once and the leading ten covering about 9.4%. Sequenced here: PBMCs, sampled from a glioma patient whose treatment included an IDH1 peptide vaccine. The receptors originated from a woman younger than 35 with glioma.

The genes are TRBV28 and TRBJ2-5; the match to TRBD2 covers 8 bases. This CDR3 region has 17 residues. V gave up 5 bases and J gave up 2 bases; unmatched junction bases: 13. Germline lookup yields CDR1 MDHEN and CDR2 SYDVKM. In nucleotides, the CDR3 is TGTGCCAGCAGTCCCCTGGATGGGCGGGAGGTACAAGAGACCCAGTACTTC. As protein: CASSPLDGREVQETQYF.

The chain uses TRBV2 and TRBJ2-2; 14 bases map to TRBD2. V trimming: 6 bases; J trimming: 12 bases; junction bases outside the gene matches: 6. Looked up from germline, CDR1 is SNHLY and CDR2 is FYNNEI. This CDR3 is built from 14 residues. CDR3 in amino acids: CASRGLAGGWKLFF. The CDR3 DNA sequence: TGTGCCAGCAGAGGACTAGCGGGGGGATGGAAGCTGTTTTTT.

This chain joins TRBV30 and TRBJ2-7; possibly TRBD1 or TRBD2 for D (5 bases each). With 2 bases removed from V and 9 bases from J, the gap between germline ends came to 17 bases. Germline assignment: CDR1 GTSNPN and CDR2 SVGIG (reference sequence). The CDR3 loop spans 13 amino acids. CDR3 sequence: CAWSSYGNTGQYF. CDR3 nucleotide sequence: TGTGCCTGGAGTTCGTACGGGAACACAGGGCAGTACTTC. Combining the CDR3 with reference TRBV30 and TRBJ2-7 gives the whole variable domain SQTIHQWPATLVQPVGSPLSLECTVEGTSNPNLYWYRQAAGRGLQLLFYSVGIGQISSEVPQNLSASRPQDRQFILSSKKLLLSDSGFYLCAWSSYGNTGQYFGPGTRLTVT.

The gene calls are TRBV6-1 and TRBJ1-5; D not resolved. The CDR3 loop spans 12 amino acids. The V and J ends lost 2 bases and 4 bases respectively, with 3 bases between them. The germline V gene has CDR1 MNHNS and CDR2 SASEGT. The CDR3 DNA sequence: TGTGCCAGCAGTGAATTGAATCAGCCCCAGCATTTT. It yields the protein CASSELNQPQHF.

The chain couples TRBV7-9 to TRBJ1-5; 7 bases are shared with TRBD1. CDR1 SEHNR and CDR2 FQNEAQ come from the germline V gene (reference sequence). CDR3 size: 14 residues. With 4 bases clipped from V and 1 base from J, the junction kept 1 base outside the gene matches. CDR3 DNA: TGTGCCAGCAGCTCGGGACAGAGCAATCAGCCCCAGCATTTT. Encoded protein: CASSSGQSNQPQHF.

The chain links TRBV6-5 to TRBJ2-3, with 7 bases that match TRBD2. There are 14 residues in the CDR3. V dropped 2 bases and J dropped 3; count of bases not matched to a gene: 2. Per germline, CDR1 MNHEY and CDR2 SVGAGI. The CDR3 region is CASSYRGVTDTQYF. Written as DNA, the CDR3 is TGTGCCAGCAGTTACCGGGGGGTTACAGATACGCAGTATTTT.

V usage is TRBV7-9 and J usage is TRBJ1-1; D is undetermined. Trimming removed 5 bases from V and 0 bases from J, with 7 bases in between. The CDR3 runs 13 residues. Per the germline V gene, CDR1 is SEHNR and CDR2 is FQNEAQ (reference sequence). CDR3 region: CASSPDLNTEAFF. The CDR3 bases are TGTGCCAGCAGCCCTGATCTGAACACTGAAGCTTTCTTT.

CDR3 in amino acids: CASSPNPGTDSYEQYF. CDR3 sequence (DNA): TGTGCCAGCAGCCCTAACCCCGGGACAGACTCTTACGAGCAGTACTTC. The chain joins TRBV7-2 to TRBJ2-7; 7 bases are a match to TRBD1. The germline V gene encodes CDR1 SGHTA and CDR2 FQGNSA. The ends lost 5 bases at V and 4 bases at J; junction bases unmatched: 14. The CDR3 length is 16 residues.

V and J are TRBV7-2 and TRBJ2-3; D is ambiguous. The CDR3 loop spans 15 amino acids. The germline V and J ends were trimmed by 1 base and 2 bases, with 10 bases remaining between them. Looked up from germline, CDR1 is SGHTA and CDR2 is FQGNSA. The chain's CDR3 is CASSLGSLVTDTQYF. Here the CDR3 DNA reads TGTGCCAGCAGCTTAGGAAGTCTCGTCACAGATACGCAGTATTTT.

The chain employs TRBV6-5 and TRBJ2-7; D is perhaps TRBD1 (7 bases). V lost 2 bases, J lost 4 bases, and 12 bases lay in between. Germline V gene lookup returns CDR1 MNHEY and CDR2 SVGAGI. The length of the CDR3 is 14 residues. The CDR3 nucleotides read TGTGCCAGCAGTTACGCGGGACAGAGGTACGAGCAGTACTTC. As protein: CASSYAGQRYEQYF.

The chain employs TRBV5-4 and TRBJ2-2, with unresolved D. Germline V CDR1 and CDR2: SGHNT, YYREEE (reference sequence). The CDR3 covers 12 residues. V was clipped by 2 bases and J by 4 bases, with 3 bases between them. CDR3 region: CASSFGTGELFF. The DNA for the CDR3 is TGTGCCAGCAGCTTCGGCACCGGGGAGCTGTTTTTT.

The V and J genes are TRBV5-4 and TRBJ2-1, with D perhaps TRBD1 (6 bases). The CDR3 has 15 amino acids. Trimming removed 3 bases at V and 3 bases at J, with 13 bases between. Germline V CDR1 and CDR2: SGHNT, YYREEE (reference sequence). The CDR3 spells CASSSGHPSYNEQFF. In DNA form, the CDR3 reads TGTGCCAGCAGCTCGGGACACCCGAGCTACAATGAGCAGTTCTTC.

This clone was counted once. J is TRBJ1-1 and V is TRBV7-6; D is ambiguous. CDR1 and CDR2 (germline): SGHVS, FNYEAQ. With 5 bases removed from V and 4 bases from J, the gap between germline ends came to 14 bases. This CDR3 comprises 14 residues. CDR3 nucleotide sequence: TGTGCCAGCAGCCCCCAGACTGCGCTCACTGAAGCTTTCTTT. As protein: CASSPQTALTEAFF.

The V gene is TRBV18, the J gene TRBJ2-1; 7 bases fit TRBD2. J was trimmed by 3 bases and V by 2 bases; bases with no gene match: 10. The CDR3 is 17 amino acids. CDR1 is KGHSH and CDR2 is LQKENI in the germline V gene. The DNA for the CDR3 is TGTGCCAGCTCACCATTCCAGCGGGATCAAATCTACAATGAGCAGTTCTTC. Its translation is CASSPFQRDQIYNEQFF.

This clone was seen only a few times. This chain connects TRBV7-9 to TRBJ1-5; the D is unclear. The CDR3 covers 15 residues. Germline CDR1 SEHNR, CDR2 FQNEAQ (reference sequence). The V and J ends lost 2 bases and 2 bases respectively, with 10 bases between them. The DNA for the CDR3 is TGTGCCAGCAGCTTATCGGCAGCCGGCAATCAGCCCCAGCATTTT. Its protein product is CASSLSAAGNQPQHF.

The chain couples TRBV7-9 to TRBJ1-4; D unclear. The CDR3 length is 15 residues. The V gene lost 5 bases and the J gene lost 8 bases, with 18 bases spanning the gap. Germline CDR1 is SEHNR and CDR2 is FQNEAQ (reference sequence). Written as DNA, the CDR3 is TGTGCCAGCAGCCCCCATCCTGTTCCGGAGGAAAAACTGTTTTTT. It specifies CASSPHPVPEEKLFF.

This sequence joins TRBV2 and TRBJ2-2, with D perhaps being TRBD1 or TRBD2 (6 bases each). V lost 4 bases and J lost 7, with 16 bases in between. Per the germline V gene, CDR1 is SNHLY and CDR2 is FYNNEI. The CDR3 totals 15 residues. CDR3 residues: CASSAEGGRVGELFF. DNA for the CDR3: TGTGCCAGCAGTGCCGAGGGGGGTAGGGTCGGGGAGCTGTTTTTT. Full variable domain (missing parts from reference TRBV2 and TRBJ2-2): EPEVTQTPSHQVTQMGQEVILRCVPISNHLYFYWYRQILGQKVEFLVSFYNNEISEKSEIFDDQFSVERPDGSNFTLKIRSTKLEDSAMYFCASSAEGGRVGELFFGEGSRLTVL.

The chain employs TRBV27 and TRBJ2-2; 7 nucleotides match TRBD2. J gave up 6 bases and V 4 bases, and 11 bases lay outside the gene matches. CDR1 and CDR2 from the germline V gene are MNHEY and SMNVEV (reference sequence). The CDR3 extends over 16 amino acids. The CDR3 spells CASSYPRGTKAGELFF. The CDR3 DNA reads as TGTGCCAGCAGTTACCCTCGGGGGACTAAGGCCGGGGAGCTGTTTTTT.

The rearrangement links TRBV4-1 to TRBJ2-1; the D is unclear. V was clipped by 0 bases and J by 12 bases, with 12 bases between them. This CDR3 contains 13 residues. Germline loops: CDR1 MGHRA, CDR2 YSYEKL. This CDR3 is CASSQDSQKGQFF. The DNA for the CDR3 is TGCGCCAGCAGCCAAGATTCCCAAAAGGGGCAGTTCTTC.

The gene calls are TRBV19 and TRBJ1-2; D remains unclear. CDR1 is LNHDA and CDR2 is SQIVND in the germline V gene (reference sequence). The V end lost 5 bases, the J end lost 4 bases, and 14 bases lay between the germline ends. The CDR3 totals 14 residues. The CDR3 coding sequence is TGTGCCAGTAGTGATACGCCCATGTCCTATGGCTACACCTTC. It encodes CASSDTPMSYGYTF. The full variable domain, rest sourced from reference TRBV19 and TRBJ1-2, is DGGITQSPKYLFRKEGQNVTLSCEQNLNHDAMYWYRQDPGQGLRLIYYSQIVNDFQKGDIAEGYSVSREKKESFPLTVTSAQKNPTAFYLCASSDTPMSYGYTFGSGTRLTVV.

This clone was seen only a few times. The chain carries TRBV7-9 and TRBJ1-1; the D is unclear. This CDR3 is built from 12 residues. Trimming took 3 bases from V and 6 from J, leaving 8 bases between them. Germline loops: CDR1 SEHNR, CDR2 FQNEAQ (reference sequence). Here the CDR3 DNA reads TGTGCCAGCAGCTTTCAGGTTTCTGAAGCTTTCTTT. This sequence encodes CASSFQVSEAFF.

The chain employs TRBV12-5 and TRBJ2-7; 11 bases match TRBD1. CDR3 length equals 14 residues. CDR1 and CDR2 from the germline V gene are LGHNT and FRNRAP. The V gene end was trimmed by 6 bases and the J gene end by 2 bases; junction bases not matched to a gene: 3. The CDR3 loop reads CASGRDRGTYEQYF. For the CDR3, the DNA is TGTGCTAGTGGCCGGGACAGGGGGACCTACGAGCAGTACTTC. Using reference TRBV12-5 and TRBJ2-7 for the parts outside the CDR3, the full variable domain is DARVTQTPRHKVTEMGQEVTMRCQPILGHNTVFWYRQTMMQGLELLAYFRNRAPLDDSGMPKDRFSAEMPDATLATLKIQPSEPRDSAVYFCASGRDRGTYEQYFGPGTRLTVT.

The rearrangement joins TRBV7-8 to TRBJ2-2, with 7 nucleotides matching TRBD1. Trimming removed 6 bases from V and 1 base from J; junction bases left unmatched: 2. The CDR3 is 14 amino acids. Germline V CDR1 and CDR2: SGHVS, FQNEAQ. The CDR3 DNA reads TGTGCCAGCAGAGGGGGCGGGAACACCGGGGAGCTGTTTTTT. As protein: CASRGGGNTGELFF.

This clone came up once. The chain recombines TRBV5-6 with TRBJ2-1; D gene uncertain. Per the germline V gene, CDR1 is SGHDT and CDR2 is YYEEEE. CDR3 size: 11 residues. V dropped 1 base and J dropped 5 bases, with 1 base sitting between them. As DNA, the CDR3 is TGTGCCAGCAGCTTGAACAATGAGCAGTTCTTC. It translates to CASSLNNEQFF.

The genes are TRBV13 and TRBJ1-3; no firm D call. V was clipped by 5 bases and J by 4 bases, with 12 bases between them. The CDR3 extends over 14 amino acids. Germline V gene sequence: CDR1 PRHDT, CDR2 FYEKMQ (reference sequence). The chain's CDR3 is CASSPAGVGNTIYF. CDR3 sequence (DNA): TGTGCCAGCAGCCCCGCCGGGGTAGGAAACACCATATATTTT.

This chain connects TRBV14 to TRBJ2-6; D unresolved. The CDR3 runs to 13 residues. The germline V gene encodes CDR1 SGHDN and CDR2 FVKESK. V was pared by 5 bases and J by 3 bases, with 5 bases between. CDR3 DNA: TGTGCCAGCAGCAACTTTGGGGCCAACGTCCTGACTTTC. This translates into CASSNFGANVLTF.

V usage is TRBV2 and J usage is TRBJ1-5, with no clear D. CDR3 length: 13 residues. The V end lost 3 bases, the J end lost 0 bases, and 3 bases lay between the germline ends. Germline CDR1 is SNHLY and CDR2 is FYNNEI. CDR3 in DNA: TGTGCCAGCAGTGACGATAGCAATCAGCCCCAGCATTTT. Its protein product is CASSDDSNQPQHF.

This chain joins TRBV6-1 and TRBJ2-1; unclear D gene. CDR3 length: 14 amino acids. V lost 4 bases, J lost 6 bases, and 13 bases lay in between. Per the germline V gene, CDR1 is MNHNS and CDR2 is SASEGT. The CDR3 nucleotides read TGTGCCAGCAGTGTTTCCTTCGAGACCAATGAGCAGTTCTTC. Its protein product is CASSVSFETNEQFF.

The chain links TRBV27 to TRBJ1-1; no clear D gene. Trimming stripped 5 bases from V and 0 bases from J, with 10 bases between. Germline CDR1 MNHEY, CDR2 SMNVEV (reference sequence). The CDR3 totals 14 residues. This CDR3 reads CASSRPGLNTEAFF. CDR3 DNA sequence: TGTGCCAGCAGTCGCCCGGGATTGAACACTGAAGCTTTCTTT.